Below are 30 T cell receptor beta chains sequenced from a single sample in a study of T cells in Graves' hyperthyroidism and ophthalmopathy. Authors of the study amplified TCR beta CDR3 regions from RNA transcripts. Initially, a first-round RT-PCR of the TCR CDR3 employed the HTBI primer set. A single record per CDR3 protein comes from TCRdb applying MiXCR to the multiplex PCR reads. In the table there are about 690,000 distinct CDR3 sequences, roughly a sixth of which are singletons. The sample consisted of blood. The source is a man over 45 with Graves' hyperthyroidism.

The chain employs TRBV19 and TRBJ2-1, with D perhaps matching TRBD1 or TRBD2 (7 bases each). The CDR3 has 13 amino acids. The V gene lost 5 bases and the J gene lost 7 bases, with 12 bases spanning the gap. Germline V CDR1 and CDR2: LNHDA, SQIVND (reference sequence). In DNA, the CDR3 is TGTGCCAGTAGTCAGGGGGGGGAGAATGAGCAGTTCTTC. Translated: CASSQGGENEQFF.

In its sample, this clonotype was seen many times. V gene TRBV27 combines with J gene TRBJ1-1; unclear D gene. CDR3 length equals 14 residues. V dropped 3 bases and J dropped 2 bases, with 10 bases sitting between them. Germline CDR1 reads MNHEY; CDR2 reads SMNVEV (reference sequence). The CDR3 spells CASSFLTVNTEAFF. CDR3 DNA sequence: TGTGCCAGCAGTTTCCTGACGGTAAACACTGAAGCTTTCTTT.

This clonotype has a handful of counts. This may arise from a read error, as a much more abundant clone is one base away. The rearrangement uses TRBV2 and TRBJ1-4, with D hard to call. Germline CDR1 reads SNHLY; CDR2 reads FYNNEI. This CDR3 contains 14 residues. Here the CDR3 reads CASGEGWMMGKLFF. In DNA, the CDR3 is TGTGCCAGCGGTGAGGGTTGGATGATGGGAAAACTGTTTTTT.

A few counts support this clonotype. The J gene is TRBJ2-3, the V gene TRBV7-9; D is possibly TRBD1 (5 bases). V lost 2 bases to trimming and J lost 4 bases, with 10 bases between them. The CDR3 has 14 residues. Germline loops: CDR1 SEHNR, CDR2 FQNEAQ (reference sequence). The DNA of the CDR3 is TGTGCCAGCAGCTTAATCCAGGGTCCAGATACGCAGTATTTT. This codes for CASSLIQGPDTQYF.

In its sample, this clonotype was seen many times. The CDR3 loop is CASSQNQETQYF. CDR3 nucleotides: TGTGCCAGCTCACAGAACCAAGAGACCCAGTACTTC. The chain carries TRBV18 and TRBJ2-5; D unclear. The germline CDR1 and CDR2 sequences are KGHSH and LQKENI. The CDR3 length is 12 residues. The V end lost 4 bases, the J end lost 0 bases, and 3 bases lay between the germline ends.

This clonotype was observed at least ten times. J is TRBJ1-4 and V is TRBV20-1; unclear D gene. V was trimmed by 0 bases and J by 8 bases, leaving 16 bases between them. Germline V gene sequence: CDR1 DFQATT, CDR2 SNEGSKA (reference sequence). The CDR3 sequence is 15 residues long. The CDR3 coding sequence is TGCAGTGCTAGAGATCTCACCGAAGCATGGGAAAAACTGTTTTTT. Amino acid sequence: CSARDLTEAWEKLFF.

This clonotype showed up just a few times. CDR3 sequence (DNA): TGTGCCAGCAGTTACCGGCAGGGAAACTATGGCTACACCTTC. Its protein is CASSYRQGNYGYTF. The V gene is TRBV6-2 or TRBV6-3, the J gene TRBJ1-2, with D possibly matching TRBD1 (5 bases). Germline V gene data show CDR1 as MNHEY and CDR2 as SVGEGT. The CDR3 covers 14 residues. The germline V and J ends were trimmed by 2 bases and 2 bases, with 9 bases remaining between them.

This clonotype was picked up many times. The J gene is TRBJ2-7, the V gene TRBV2, with D hard to call. Germline V lookup: CDR1 SNHLY, CDR2 FYNNEI. The CDR3 has 16 residues. Trimming shortened V by 2 bases and J by 3 bases, and 17 bases separated the two germline ends. CDR3 amino acids: CASSEPILGAFYEQYF. As DNA, the CDR3 is TGTGCCAGCAGTGAACCCATCCTAGGAGCCTTCTACGAGCAGTACTTC.

This clonotype showed up many times. This sequence joins TRBV30 and TRBJ1-1; D is uncertain. The V gene's germline CDR1 is GTSNPN and CDR2 SVGIG (reference sequence). This CDR3 is 14 amino acids long. The V and J ends lost 2 bases and 2 bases respectively, with 12 bases between them. This chain's CDR3 is CAWSPLVRNTEAFF. The CDR3 DNA sequence: TGTGCCTGGAGTCCCCTAGTCCGTAACACTGAAGCTTTCTTT.

This clonotype appeared many times. This chain uses TRBV19 with TRBJ1-5, with D possibly matching TRBD1 (5 bases). There are 15 residues in the CDR3. Germline values: CDR1 LNHDA, CDR2 SQIVND (reference sequence). With 6 bases removed from V and 4 bases from J, the gap between germline ends came to 16 bases. CDR3 loop: CASSGTGATNQPQHF. The CDR3 nucleotides are TGTGCCAGTAGCGGTACAGGTGCCACTAATCAGCCCCAGCATTTT.

This clonotype has ten or more counts. V gene TRBV11-2 combines with J gene TRBJ2-1; 9 nucleotides agree with TRBD2. The trim removed 5 bases at V and 0 bases at J, leaving 11 bases unmatched. Germline assignment: CDR1 SGHAT and CDR2 FQNNGV. The length of the CDR3 is 18 residues. This chain's CDR3 is CASSPLRLAVSSYNEQFF. The CDR3, as DNA: TGTGCCAGCAGCCCCCTACGACTAGCGGTAAGCTCCTACAATGAGCAGTTCTTC. Complete variable domain (other parts from reference TRBV11-2 and TRBJ2-1): EAGVAQSPRYKIIEKRQSVAFWCNPISGHATLYWYQQILGQGPKLLIQFQNNGVVDDSQLPKDRFSAERLKGVDSTLKIQPAKLEDSAVYLCASSPLRLAVSSYNEQFFGPGTRLTVL.

This clonotype occurred a few times. V is TRBV5-5 and J is TRBJ2-2; no firm D call. CDR1 and CDR2 from the germline V gene are SGHKS and YYEKEE (reference sequence). The V end lost 2 bases, the J end lost 4 bases, and 12 bases lay between the germline ends. The CDR3 extends over 15 amino acids. As DNA, the CDR3 is TGTGCCAGCAGCTTTGGTGAAGGACCCACCGGGGAGCTGTTTTTT. It encodes CASSFGEGPTGELFF.

This clonotype was seen many times. This chain joins TRBV2 and TRBJ2-2; D unresolved. The CDR3 extends over 12 amino acids. The germline V gene encodes CDR1 SNHLY and CDR2 FYNNEI. Deletions cut 5 bases from V and 5 bases from J, with 6 bases between. CDR3 in amino acids: CASSRETGELFF. The CDR3 nucleotides read TGTGCCAGCAGTAGGGAAACCGGGGAGCTGTTTTTT.

The chain couples TRBV12-5 to TRBJ2-1; 13 bases match TRBD2. CDR1 LGHNT and CDR2 FRNRAP come from the germline V gene. The CDR3 extends over 15 amino acids. The V gene end was trimmed by 6 bases and the J gene end by 7 bases; junction bases not matched to a gene: 6. The CDR3 region has the DNA TGTGCTAGTGGATCAGGACTAGCGGGAGAAAATGAGCAGTTCTTC. It translates to CASGSGLAGENEQFF.

This rearrangement joins TRBV20-1 to TRBJ2-7, with 9 bases identical to TRBD1. CDR1 and CDR2 (germline): DFQATT, SNEGSKA (reference sequence). This CDR3 is 13 amino acids long. J lost 3 bases, V lost 6 bases, and 6 bases had no gene match. CDR3 residues: CSATGGKVYEQYF. CDR3 DNA sequence: TGCAGTGCCACAGGGGGCAAAGTCTACGAGCAGTACTTC.

Ten or more counts support this clonotype. J is TRBJ2-7 and V is TRBV12-3 or TRBV12-4, with D hard to call. CDR3 length: 11 residues. With 6 bases removed from V and 6 bases from J, the gap between germline ends came to 9 bases. CDR3 nucleotide sequence: TGTGCCAGCAGCGCGCGCGCCGAGCAGTACTTC. Translating it yields CASSARAEQYF.

This clonotype has ten or more counts. The chain carries TRBV2 and TRBJ1-1; D ambiguous. The V end was cut by 7 bases, the J end by 3 bases, with 3 bases between. This CDR3 has 10 amino acids. In germline, CDR1 is SNHLY, CDR2 FYNNEI. CDR3 sequence: CASKDTEAFF. The CDR3 bases are TGTGCCAGCAAGGACACTGAAGCTTTCTTT.

This clonotype was seen at least ten times. This chain's CDR3 is CASSYRRGQTDTQYF. Written as DNA, the CDR3 is TGTGCCAGCAGTTACCGCAGGGGGCAAACAGATACGCAGTATTTT. The chain carries TRBV6-5 and TRBJ2-3; TRBD1 agrees at 8 bases. From germline, CDR1 is MNHEY and CDR2 SVGAGI. CDR3 length: 15 amino acids. After removal of 2 bases from V and 3 bases from J, the junction contained 4 bases not matched to a gene.

This clonotype was counted between two and nine times. J is TRBJ2-3 and V is TRBV4-2, with 11 bases lining up with TRBD2. The germline V gene encodes CDR1 LGHNA and CDR2 YNFKEQ. The CDR3 sequence is 15 residues long. V shed 0 bases, J shed 6 bases, and the junction held 2 bases outside the gene matches. This CDR3 is CASSQELAGADTQYF. The CDR3 bases are TGTGCCAGCAGCCAAGAACTAGCGGGAGCGGATACGCAGTATTTT.

This clonotype was seen repeatedly, ten times or more. The J gene is TRBJ1-2, the V gene TRBV7-6; TRBD1 matches at 9 bases. The J segment lost 4 bases and the V segment lost 5 bases, leaving 11 bases of the junction unmatched. Germline loops: CDR1 SGHVS, CDR2 FNYEAQ. The CDR3 loop spans 16 amino acids. The CDR3 bases are TGTGCCAGCAGCCCGGCGTACAGGGGGCCGGCCTATGGCTACACCTTC. It specifies CASSPAYRGPAYGYTF.

This clonotype has a count of ten or more. The chain has TRBV28 and TRBJ2-3; TRBD2 aligns across 7 bases. J was trimmed by 4 bases and V by 2 bases; bases with no gene match: 6. The CDR3 is 15 amino acids. Looked up from germline, CDR1 is MDHEN and CDR2 is SYDVKM. CDR3 coding DNA: TGTGCCAGCAGTTTACTGCCTAGCGGAGCAGATACGCAGTATTTT. This translates into CASSLLPSGADTQYF.

The J gene is TRBJ1-1, the V gene TRBV12-3 or TRBV12-4; D unresolved. The CDR3 has 15 amino acids. Deletions cut 5 bases from V and 4 bases from J, with 17 bases between. CDR3: CASSPHGREGTEAFF. CDR3 nucleotides: TGTGCCAGCAGTCCCCATGGGAGGGAGGGCACTGAAGCTTTCTTT.

This clonotype showed up many times. The chain employs TRBV20-1 and TRBJ2-1; a weak D match, TRBD2 (5 bases). The V and J ends lost 0 bases and 4 bases respectively, with 13 bases between them. The CDR3 has 15 residues. The germline gives CDR1 DFQATT, CDR2 SNEGSKA (reference sequence). The CDR3 loop reads CSAREVGLAYNEQFF. The DNA of the CDR3 is TGCAGTGCTAGAGAAGTTGGTCTAGCTTACAATGAGCAGTTCTTC.

V and J are TRBV10-1 and TRBJ2-3; 8 nucleotides align to TRBD1. In germline, CDR1 is WNHNN, CDR2 SYGVQD (reference sequence). The CDR3 covers 16 residues. V was pared by 5 bases and J by 3 bases, with 10 bases of the junction left unmatched. CDR3 residues: CASSPWTGRGTDTQYF. CDR3 nucleotides: TGCGCCAGCAGTCCCTGGACAGGGCGAGGGACAGATACGCAGTATTTT.

This clonotype has a handful of counts. V and J are TRBV27 and TRBJ1-1; no firm D call. V was cut by 1 base and J by 0 bases, with 9 bases left in between. CDR3 size: 15 residues. The germline gives CDR1 MNHEY, CDR2 SMNVEV (reference sequence). The CDR3 nucleotides read TGTGCCAGCAGTTTATTTGGGGTCGTGAACACTGAAGCTTTCTTT. Translating gives CASSLFGVVNTEAFF.

The table lists this clonotype with a few counts. The chain joins TRBV4-1 to TRBJ2-5; TRBD1 matches at 8 bases. Looked up from germline, CDR1 is MGHRA and CDR2 is YSYEKL. The CDR3 spans 15 residues. V shed 3 bases and J 4 bases; nucleotides not matched to a gene: 7. CDR3 amino acids: CASSQYITGGETQYF. CDR3 nucleotide sequence: TGCGCCAGCAGCCAGTATATAACAGGGGGAGAGACCCAGTACTTC.

Many counts were recorded for this clonotype. The V and J genes are TRBV7-3 and TRBJ2-5; D is perhaps TRBD1 (5 bases). Germline V gives CDR1 SGHTA, CDR2 FQGTGA. CDR3 length equals 13 residues. Between the trimmed V and J ends, which lost 2 bases and 11 bases, there was a span of 15 bases. The CDR3 DNA follows: TGTGCCAGCAGCTTATCCAGGGTGCCGAAACAGTACTTC. Translation gives CASSLSRVPKQYF.

This clonotype was seen a handful of times. This chain joins TRBV6-1 and TRBJ2-1; D unclear. V shed 9 bases and J shed 6 bases, with 15 bases lying between them. This CDR3 comprises 13 residues. Germline CDR1 MNHNS, CDR2 SASEGT. CDR3 protein: CARSESLGNEQFF. CDR3 sequence (DNA): TGTGCCAGATCAGAGTCACTCGGCAATGAGCAGTTCTTC.

This clonotype was picked up many times. V usage is TRBV2 and J usage is TRBJ1-4; no definite D call. The CDR3 spans 13 residues. V shed 8 bases and J shed 4 bases, with 11 bases lying between them. Germline CDR1 is SNHLY and CDR2 is FYNNEI. CDR3 in amino acids: CASSQRLNEKLFF. The DNA for the CDR3 is TGTGCCAGCTCTCAGAGGCTTAATGAAAAACTGTTTTTT.

On this clonotype: A much larger clone sits a single nucleotide away, making a read error possible. The chain has TRBV13 and TRBJ2-1, with 8 bases aligning to TRBD1. CDR1 and CDR2 (germline): PRHDT, FYEKMQ (reference sequence). The CDR3 totals 14 residues. CDR3 in DNA: TGTGCCAGCGGCCGGGACAGGAATAACAATGAGCAGCTCTTC. Translation: CASGRDRNNNEQLF.